These T cell receptor beta chains were read from a single sample in a study of blood T cell repertoires in COVID-19. Data came from immunoSEQ multiplex PCR; TCRdb stores just in-frame clones and leaves some out. The data show a few hundred thousand clones, roughly 80% seen once. The sequenced sample consisted of peripheral blood. All receptors come from a man younger than 40 with active or convalescent COVID-19. Each CDR3 is given with its conserved first and last residue. A D gene is named only where the DNA matches it firmly. Clone size is shown for a subset of rows, as once, few, many or a class of expanded clone.

>-|TRBV11-3|-|TRBJ2-7
TGTGCCAGCAGCGCAACGGGGAGCGGCTCCGAGCAGTACTTC
CASSATGSGSEQYF
>TRBD1|TRBV5-1|-|TRBJ2-2
TGCGCCAGCAGCCCCGCAAACAGGGGTTCCGGGGAGCTGTTTTTT
CASSPANRGSGELFF
>TRBD1|TRBV28|few|TRBJ2-1
TGTGCCAGCAGTTTTCGCGACAGGGGGCTAATGGGTGAGCAGTTCTTC
CASSFRDRGLMGEQFF
>-|TRBV9|-|TRBJ1-2
TGTGCCAGCAGCTCATTACAGGGACGCGATGGCTACACCTTC
CASSSLQGRDGYTF
>TRBD2|TRBV7-3|-|TRBJ2-2
TGTGCCAGCAGCTTAAGGACTAGCGGGATTTCTGGGGAGCTGTTTTTT
CASSLRTSGISGELFF
>-|TRBV6-5|-|TRBJ2-7
TGTGCCAGTTCGCGGACAGAGGGTGCCTACGAGCAGTACTTC
CASSRTEGAYEQYF
>-|TRBV7-2|-|TRBJ2-3
TGTGCCAGCAGCTTAGCGGCCGGGGCAGATACGCAGTATTTT
CASSLAAGADTQYF
>-|TRBV10-3|-|TRBJ2-7
TGTGCCATCAGTGGGAGTAGTTACGAGCAGTACTTC
CAISGSSYEQYF
>-|TRBV27|-|TRBJ1-1
TGTGCCAGCAGCTCTAAGGGACAGAACACTGAAGCTTTCTTT
CASSSKGQNTEAFF
>TRBD2|TRBV18|-|TRBJ2-1
TGTGCCAGCTCACCAGCACTAGCGGGAGGCAACAATGAGCAGTTCTTC
CASSPALAGGNNEQFF
>TRBD1|TRBV28|-|TRBJ1-5
TGTGCCAGCAGTAACCATCAGACAGGGGATGAGGGCAATCAGCCCCAGCATTTT
CASSNHQTGDEGNQPQHF
>-|TRBV19|once|TRBJ1-5
TGTGCCAGTAAGGTGGGGGGTCAGCCCCAGCATTTT
CASKVGGQPQHF
>TRBD1|TRBV6-5|-|TRBJ2-1
TGTGCCAGCAGCCGGGACAGGGGGCGCGATGAGCAGTTCTTC
CASSRDRGRDEQFF
>-|TRBV5-1|-|TRBJ2-7
TGCGCCAGCAGCTTGACGGCGGGTAGCTCCTACGAGCAGTACTTC
CASSLTAGSSYEQYF
>-|TRBV19|-|TRBJ1-3
TGTGCCAGTAGTGACGTCAGGGGTTCGGCTGGAAACACCATATATTTT
CASSDVRGSAGNTIYF